Presented here are 21 T cell receptor beta chains from one specimen sequenced in a study of blood T cell repertoires in COVID-19. Method: immunoSEQ multiplex PCR; TCRdb's copy keeps in-frame clones and lacks some. The sample holds about 76,000 clones, roughly four fifths seen once. Sequenced sample: peripheral blood. The receptors were gathered from a human donor in a cohort sampled during active COVID-19.

The V and J genes are TRBV30 and TRBJ1-2; TRBD1 matches at 8 bases. From germline, CDR1 is GTSNPN and CDR2 SVGIG (reference sequence). CDR3 length: 16 residues. V was pared by 0 bases and J by 6 bases, with 12 bases of the junction left unmatched. The CDR3 region is CAWSVRWTGREDGYTF. The CDR3 DNA reads as TGTGCCTGGAGTGTAAGATGGACAGGGAGGGAGGATGGCTACACCTTC.

The CDR3 DNA reads TGTGCCAGCAGCCAAGATCCCAGGGACGAGCAGTACTTC. It translates to CASSQDPRDEQYF. The chain couples TRBV3-1 (or the pseudogene TRBV3-2) to TRBJ2-7; D possibly corresponds to TRBD1 (5 bases). Germline V CDR1 and CDR2: LGHDT, YNNKEL (reference sequence). The CDR3 covers 13 residues. V shed 0 bases and J shed 5 bases, with 8 bases lying between them.

The gene calls are TRBV10-2 and TRBJ2-3; D may be TRBD2 (5 bases). Germline CDR1 WSHSY, CDR2 SAAADI. This CDR3 spans 14 amino acids. The ends were cut back, 7 bases at V and 8 bases at J, with 19 bases in the middle. The DNA for the CDR3 is TGCGCCAGCACTGCTAACGGCCGGGAAGGTACGCAGTATTTT. Translated: CASTANGREGTQYF.

V gene TRBV13 combines with J gene TRBJ2-7, with D perhaps TRBD1 (6 bases). In germline, CDR1 is PRHDT, CDR2 FYEKMQ (reference sequence). V was shortened by 5 bases and J by 6 bases, with 11 bases between the two germline ends. The CDR3 covers 12 residues. CDR3 nucleotides: TGTGCCAGCAGCGCGGACAGCTCCGAGCAGTACTTC. Translated: CASSADSSEQYF.

The chain has TRBV11-2 and TRBJ1-1, with a tentative D call TRBD1 (6 bases). Germline values: CDR1 SGHAT, CDR2 FQNNGV. There are 15 residues in the CDR3. The V gene lost 1 base and the J gene lost 1 base, with 10 bases spanning the gap. Written as DNA, the CDR3 is TGTGCCAGCAGCTTAGGCAGGGGCCAGAACACTGAAGCTTTCTTT. Amino acid sequence: CASSLGRGQNTEAFF.

This clone was observed a single time. The V and J genes are TRBV7-8 and TRBJ2-2; 8 bases are shared with TRBD1. The CDR3 is made up of 14 amino acids. Germline CDR1 and CDR2: SGHVS and FQNEAQ. V was clipped by 2 bases and J by 10 bases; unmatched bases: 6. In DNA form, the CDR3 reads TGTGCCAGCAGCTTAACCCCGGACAGGGAGGAGCTGTTTTTT. Encoded protein: CASSLTPDREELFF.

The chain uses TRBV5-1 and TRBJ2-3; perhaps TRBD2 as D (6 bases). V dropped 1 base and J dropped 0 bases, with 12 bases sitting between them. Per germline, CDR1 SGHRS and CDR2 YFSETQ. The CDR3 has 16 residues. The CDR3 spells CASSLLAGTSTDTQYF. The CDR3 nucleotides read TGCGCCAGCAGCTTGCTGGCAGGGACTAGCACAGATACGCAGTATTTT.

The rearrangement uses TRBV5-4 and TRBJ1-2, with 10 bases identical to TRBD1. The germline V gene encodes CDR1 SGHNT and CDR2 YYREEE (reference sequence). The CDR3 sequence is 16 residues long. J gave up 3 bases and V 5 bases, and 10 bases lay outside the gene matches. CDR3 region: CASREGDRGRYYGYTF. CDR3 DNA sequence: TGTGCCAGCAGGGAGGGTGACAGGGGGCGTTACTATGGCTACACCTTC.

The chain joins TRBV29-1 to TRBJ2-3; maybe TRBD1 (5 bases). Germline CDR1 and CDR2: SQVTM and ANQGSEA. The CDR3 is made up of 13 amino acids. V shed 4 bases and J shed 5 bases, with 13 bases lying between them. The CDR3 bases are TGCAGCGTTGTTAGGGGCGCCGGAGATACGCAGTATTTT. Its translation is CSVVRGAGDTQYF.

The chain links TRBV14 to TRBJ2-5; 7 nucleotides line up with TRBD1. Unmatched junction bases numbered 12, after V lost 4 bases and J lost 7 bases. Germline-derived CDR1 and CDR2 are SGHDN and FVKESK. The CDR3 is made up of 15 amino acids. The CDR3 reads CASSPSLGAGGTQYF. The CDR3 DNA follows: TGTGCCAGCAGCCCCTCTTTGGGGGCAGGGGGGACCCAGTACTTC. The variable domain in full, with the rest retrieved from reference TRBV14 and TRBJ2-5, is EAGVTQFPSHSVIEKGQTVTLRCDPISGHDNLYWYRRVMGKEIKFLLHFVKESKQDESGMPNNRFLAERTGGTYSTLKVQPAELEDSGVYFCASSPSLGAGGTQYFGPGTRLLVL.

This clone has just a few counts. V is TRBV7-9 and J is TRBJ2-7; a weak D match, TRBD1 (6 bases). This CDR3 is 14 amino acids long. The ends were cut back, 4 bases at V and 0 bases at J, with 10 bases in the middle. Germline V gives CDR1 SEHNR, CDR2 FQNEAQ (reference sequence). This chain's CDR3 is CASSSRGSSYEQYF. The DNA of the CDR3 is TGTGCCAGCAGCTCCAGGGGCAGCTCCTACGAGCAGTACTTC.

This rearrangement joins TRBV4-2 to TRBJ1-2, with TRBD1 identical over 10 bases. The CDR3 runs to 15 residues. V was clipped by 4 bases and J by 2 bases; unmatched bases: 4. Germline assignment: CDR1 LGHNA and CDR2 YNFKEQ. CDR3 in DNA: TGTGCCAGCAGCCTGGGGACAGGGGCAAACTATGGCTACACCTTC. Protein: CASSLGTGANYGYTF.

The chain recombines TRBV6-5 with TRBJ2-4, with 7 bases lining up with TRBD1. The CDR3 length is 15 residues. Trimming removed 6 bases from V and 0 bases from J; junction bases left unmatched: 5. CDR1 and CDR2 (germline): MNHEY, SVGAGI. CDR3 sequence (DNA): TGTGCCAGCAGCCCGACAGGGTTAGCCAAAAACATTCAGTACTTC. Its protein product is CASSPTGLAKNIQYF.

This chain connects TRBV4-2 to TRBJ2-3, with D perhaps matching TRBD2 (7 bases). This CDR3 contains 16 residues. Trimming took 1 base from V and 5 from J, leaving 16 bases between them. Germline V gene lookup returns CDR1 LGHNA and CDR2 YNFKEQ. CDR3 coding DNA: TGTGCCAGCAGCCAAGCTGTCCCGGGGGGCGGAGATACGCAGTATTTT. Protein sequence: CASSQAVPGGGDTQYF.

J is TRBJ2-7 and V is TRBV5-1, with 7 bases identical to TRBD1. V was clipped by 5 bases and J by 2 bases; unmatched bases: 4. The CDR3 extends over 13 amino acids. The germline CDR1 and CDR2 sequences are SGHRS and YFSETQ. CDR3 sequence (DNA): TGCGCCAGCAGTTGGGACAGAACCTACGAGCAGTACTTC. Translation: CASSWDRTYEQYF.

The chain recombines TRBV18 with TRBJ2-7; D is uncertain. Germline V CDR1 and CDR2: KGHSH, LQKENI. Trimming removed 0 bases at V and 0 bases at J, with 9 bases between. The CDR3 is 15 residues long. This CDR3 is CASSPPTTGSYEQYF. In nucleotides, the CDR3 is TGTGCCAGCTCACCACCGACAACCGGCTCCTACGAGCAGTACTTC.

V and J are TRBV3-1 (or the pseudogene TRBV3-2) and TRBJ1-6, with 7 bases that match TRBD1. Looked up from germline, CDR1 is LGHDT and CDR2 is YNNKEL (reference sequence). This CDR3 is built from 13 residues. The junction had 1 base not matched to a gene; V was cut back by 2 bases and J by 9 bases. In DNA form, the CDR3 reads TGTGCCAGCAGCCAAACAGGGGCTTCACCCCTCCACTTT. Translated: CASSQTGASPLHF.

The chain is built from TRBV7-9 and TRBJ2-5, with 11 nucleotides matching TRBD2. V was clipped by 2 bases and J by 0 bases; unmatched bases: 2. Germline-derived CDR1 and CDR2 are SEHNR and FQNEAQ (reference sequence). The CDR3 is 16 amino acids. CDR3 DNA: TGTGCCAGCAGCTTACCGACTAGCGGGGACCAAGAGACCCAGTACTTC. Protein product: CASSLPTSGDQETQYF.

This chain joins TRBV7-9 and TRBJ1-4; tentative D call: TRBD1 (5 bases). Germline assignment: CDR1 SEHNR and CDR2 FQNEAQ (reference sequence). There are 15 residues in the CDR3. Trimming shortened V by 5 bases and J by 4 bases, and 14 bases separated the two germline ends. CDR3 sequence (DNA): TGTGCCAGCAGCCCTGGGGGGACCCATAATGAAAAACTGTTTTTT. Residues: CASSPGGTHNEKLFF.

This chain connects TRBV3-1 (or the pseudogene TRBV3-2) to TRBJ1-2, with 11 bases identical to TRBD1. The germline V gene has CDR1 LGHDT and CDR2 YNNKEL (reference sequence). J was trimmed by 2 bases and V by 2 bases; bases with no gene match: 4. The CDR3 consists of 16 residues. The CDR3 sequence is CASSQNRDRGNYGYTF. In nucleotides, the CDR3 is TGTGCCAGCAGCCAAAACCGGGACAGGGGGAACTATGGCTACACCTTC.

The chain uses TRBV19 and TRBJ2-2; 7 positions match TRBD2. Unmatched junction bases numbered 6, after V lost 5 bases and J lost 6 bases. Germline V gene data show CDR1 as LNHDA and CDR2 as SQIVND (reference sequence). This CDR3 is built from 14 residues. The CDR3 loop is CASSLRGGPGELFF. CDR3 DNA sequence: TGTGCCAGTAGTCTCCGGGGAGGGCCCGGGGAGCTGTTTTTT.